The entry below describes one TCR beta chain. The antigen remains undetermined. One end of the junction does not line up with germline, which may come from a read error. Germline lookup yields CDR1 MNHNS and CDR2 SASEGT. The CDR3 is 14 amino acids. PCR amplification relied on 60 Vbeta primers (plus 13 Jbeta primers). Clones were sequenced by immunoSEQ multiplex PCR, and TCRdb holds only the in-frame ones, with some missing. This table holds about 150,000 clones, around three fifths found once. This specimen belongs to a study of cytomegalovirus exposure and HLA in healthy donors. Study outcomes and limitations: It was taken for granted in presence/absence analyses that sequencing depth across donors was roughly uniform. The authors judged a highly shared variant cluster likely a sequencing artifact.

Though nominally healthy at sampling, donors likely had unrecorded immune exposures. Sequencing used PBMCs. The TCR comes from a woman in her 30s in good health and CMV-seropositive. The V gene is TRBV6-1, the J gene TRBJ1-2; TRBD1 aligns across 8 bases. The CDR3 nucleotides are TGTGCCAGCCTTACAGGGGGGATTAACTATGGCTACCCCTTC. Protein product: CASLTGGINYGYPF.